A single sample gave rise to the 19 T cell receptor beta chains below, sequenced in a study of CD8 T cells in ankylosing spondylitis. General study points: Ankylosing spondylitis blood appeared to carry a characteristic TCR beta motif of several highly homologous variants.

TCRdb re-called the 5' RACE reads through MiXCR, storing one row per CDR3 protein. The sample lists hundreds of thousands of distinct CDR3 sequences; approximately 12% were seen once. The antigens for these receptors are not known. The sample taken for sequencing was blood, either unsorted or a sorted T cell fraction (not recorded which). The receptors come from a male donor with ankylosing spondylitis.

The V and J genes are TRBV20-1 and TRBJ1-4, with a tentative D call TRBD1 (6 bases). There are 13 residues in the CDR3. Germline V gene lookup returns CDR1 DFQATT and CDR2 SNEGSKA (reference sequence). The V end was cut by 5 bases, the J end by 7 bases, with 14 bases between. The CDR3 reads CSARRGLVEKLFF. CDR3 nucleotides: TGCAGTGCTCGAAGGGGGTTAGTTGAAAAACTGTTTTTT.

This clonotype showed up just a few times. The chain combines TRBV29-1 with TRBJ2-3; tentative D call: TRBD1 (5 bases). Germline V gene sequence: CDR1 SQVTM, CDR2 ANQGSEA. Trimming shortened V by 6 bases and J by 2 bases, and 18 bases separated the two germline ends. The CDR3 is made up of 15 amino acids. This CDR3 reads CSVAKVWGPTDTQYF. The CDR3, as DNA: TGCAGCGTGGCTAAAGTTTGGGGCCCCACAGATACGCAGTATTTT.

The V gene is TRBV5-1, the J gene TRBJ2-5, with 7 bases matching TRBD1. The germline V gene has CDR1 SGHRS and CDR2 YFSETQ. CDR3 size: 15 residues. V lost 0 bases, J lost 5 bases, and 7 bases stayed unmatched. As DNA, the CDR3 is TGCGCCAGCAGCTTGGGACAGGGCCGCGGGGAGACCCAGTACTTC. This sequence encodes CASSLGQGRGETQYF.

The genes are TRBV21-1 and TRBJ2-7; the table calls TRBD1, which could not be checked here. TRBV21-1 is flagged as a pseudogene. This CDR3 contains 12 residues. CDR3 in amino acids: CASGTGDYEQYF. CDR3 bases: TGTGCCAGCGGAACAGGGGACTACGAGCAGTACTTC.

This clonotype was observed many times. This chain links TRBV12-3 or TRBV12-4 with TRBJ2-7; 12 bases align to TRBD1. The length of the CDR3 is 15 residues. The ends lost 3 bases at V and 7 bases at J; junction bases unmatched: 7. This chain's CDR3 is CASSFSGTGGLEQYF. DNA of the CDR3: TGTGCCAGCAGTTTCAGCGGGACAGGGGGCTTAGAGCAGTACTTC.

The chain recombines TRBV20-1 with TRBJ2-1; D perhaps matches TRBD2 (9 bases). The V gene lost 6 bases and the J gene lost 8 bases, with 20 bases spanning the gap. The V gene's germline CDR1 is DFQATT and CDR2 SNEGSKA (reference sequence). The CDR3 is 14 amino acids. The CDR3 protein is CSARGRGGFDEQFF. The DNA for the CDR3 is TGCAGTGCCAGGGGGCGGGGGGGCTTCGATGAGCAGTTCTTC.

In this sample, this clonotype turned up many times. V usage is TRBV29-1 and J usage is TRBJ2-6; no clear D. Germline V lookup: CDR1 SQVTM, CDR2 ANQGSEA. The V end lost 6 bases, the J end lost 0 bases, and 3 bases lay between the germline ends. The CDR3 contains 12 residues. This chain's CDR3 is CSVRSGANVLTF. The CDR3 DNA reads TGCAGCGTGCGCTCTGGGGCCAACGTCCTGACTTTC.

J is TRBJ1-1 and V is TRBV5-1; 11 bases match TRBD1. V shed 0 bases and J 4 bases; nucleotides not matched to a gene: 2. CDR3 length: 15 amino acids. Germline CDR1 is SGHRS and CDR2 is YFSETQ. This CDR3 is CASSLGDRGFTEAFF. CDR3 bases: TGCGCCAGCAGCTTGGGGGACAGGGGGTTCACTGAAGCTTTCTTT.

The chain links TRBV20-1 to TRBJ1-2; D possibly corresponds to TRBD1 (5 bases). V lost 6 bases and J lost 2, with 13 bases in between. The CDR3 length is 13 residues. Germline lookup yields CDR1 DFQATT and CDR2 SNEGSKA (reference sequence). The CDR3 nucleotides read TGCAGTGCCTCTATAGGGGCGAACTATGGCTACACCTTC. It yields the protein CSASIGANYGYTF.

The chain links TRBV12-3 or TRBV12-4 to TRBJ1-5; TRBD1 matches 8 bases. J was trimmed by 2 bases and V by 5 bases; bases with no gene match: 5. CDR3 length: 15 residues. CDR3 bases: TGTGCCAGCAGTGAGACAGGGGAGGGCAATCAGCCCCAGCATTTT. Its translation is CASSETGEGNQPQHF.

The chain combines TRBV25-1 with TRBJ2-5, with D perhaps TRBD1 or TRBD2 (5 bases each). In germline, CDR1 is MGHDK, CDR2 SYGVNS. The V end was cut by 6 bases, the J end by 3 bases, with 17 bases between. The CDR3 extends over 15 amino acids. The CDR3 nucleotides read TGTGCCAGCAGCGCCAGGGAGTTGGGGAAAGAGACCCAGTACTTC. Its protein is CASSARELGKETQYF.

The rearrangement joins TRBV20-1 to TRBJ1-5, with D tentatively TRBD1 (6 bases). Trimming left V 0 bases short and J 5 bases short, with 14 bases between. The CDR3 sequence is 15 residues long. The germline V gene encodes CDR1 DFQATT and CDR2 SNEGSKA (reference sequence). This chain's CDR3 is CSAREKIQGDQPQHF. In nucleotides, the CDR3 is TGCAGTGCTAGAGAAAAGATACAGGGAGATCAGCCCCAGCATTTT.

The V gene is TRBV6-6, the J gene TRBJ2-7; 9 bases map to TRBD1. Germline V gives CDR1 MNHNY, CDR2 SVGAGI (reference sequence). The CDR3 has 13 amino acids. V gave up 7 bases and J gave up 3 bases; unmatched junction bases: 4. As DNA, the CDR3 is TGTGCCAGCAACCGGGACAGGGACTACGAGCAGTACTTC. Encoded protein: CASNRDRDYEQYF.

This clonotype was seen a handful of times. The V and J genes are TRBV4-1 and TRBJ2-1; 7 bases align to TRBD1. The CDR3 has 13 residues. J gave up 8 bases and V 4 bases, and 5 bases lay outside the gene matches. The germline CDR1 and CDR2 sequences are MGHRA and YSYEKL. For the CDR3, the DNA is TGCGCCAGCAGCCGGGCAGGGGGAGATGAGCAGTTCTTC. It specifies CASSRAGGDEQFF.

This clonotype was seen repeatedly, ten times or more. The chain carries TRBV6-6 and TRBJ2-4; maybe TRBD1 (6 bases). CDR1 is MNHNY and CDR2 is SVGAGI in the germline V gene (reference sequence). V gave up 7 bases and J gave up 6 bases, with 13 bases separating them. The CDR3 extends over 13 amino acids. The DNA for the CDR3 is TGTGCCAGCACATACAGGGAGAGAAACATTCAGTACTTC. Protein product: CASTYRERNIQYF.

This clonotype appeared a few times. J is TRBJ2-1 and V is TRBV7-6, with 7 bases lining up with TRBD2. Germline loops: CDR1 SGHVS, CDR2 FNYEAQ. The CDR3 totals 15 residues. V shed 5 bases, J shed 7 bases, and the junction held 11 bases outside the gene matches. The CDR3 region has the DNA TGTGCCAGCAGCCAGGTATGGCGGGAGCAGAATGAGCAGTTCTTC. It encodes CASSQVWREQNEQFF. Variable domain in full (rest from reference TRBV7-6 and TRBJ2-1): GAGVSQSPRYKVTKRGQDVALRCDPISGHVSLYWYRQALGQGPEFLTYFNYEAQQDKSGLPNDRFSAERPEGSISTLTIQRTEQRDSAMYRCASSQVWREQNEQFFGPGTRLTVL.

This clonotype has more than one count but fewer than ten. The V gene is TRBV5-6, the J gene TRBJ2-3; D may be TRBD2 (5 bases). Germline V gene data show CDR1 as SGHDT and CDR2 as YYEEEE. This CDR3 region has 16 residues. Trimming cost V 2 bases and J 2 bases, with 15 bases left between them. The DNA of the CDR3 is TGTGCCAGCAGCTTCCTCGGGGAGCGGACCACAGATACGCAGTATTTT. Translation: CASSFLGERTTDTQYF. The whole variable domain, filled in from reference TRBV5-6 and TRBJ2-3, reads DAGVTQSPTHLIKTRGQQVTLRCSPKSGHDTVSWYQQALGQGPQFIFQYYEEEERQRGNFPDRFSGHQFPNYSSELNVNALLLGDSALYLCASSFLGERTTDTQYFGPGTRLTVL.

In its sample, this clonotype was seen a few times. The chain is built from TRBV10-3 and TRBJ2-2; D not certain. Trimming left V 0 bases short and J 2 bases short, with 7 bases between. Per the germline V gene, CDR1 is ENHRY and CDR2 is SYGVKD. This CDR3 is 15 amino acids long. CDR3 DNA: TGTGCCATCAGTGAGTCAGCCCCTAACACCGGGGAGCTGTTTTTT. This codes for CAISESAPNTGELFF.

This clonotype was detected ten times or more. J is TRBJ2-1 and V is TRBV20-1; D unclear. Trimming left V 6 bases short and J 5 bases short, with 17 bases between. In germline, CDR1 is DFQATT, CDR2 SNEGSKA (reference sequence). The CDR3 has 14 amino acids. Written as DNA, the CDR3 is TGCAGTGCGGGCCTCGCGCAGACGAACAATGAGCAGTTCTTC. It translates to CSAGLAQTNNEQFF.